A single T cell receptor beta chain is shown here with its context. Its antigen is as yet unknown. Trimming pared 3 bases from V and 1 base from J, leaving 9 bases between. The CDR3 is made up of 14 amino acids. Germline CDR1 is KGHSH and CDR2 is LQKENI. The sample originates from a study of PD-1 blockade in classical Hodgkin lymphoma. Overall study results and limits: Complete responders entered with baseline diversity on par with newly diagnosed patients, the results showed.

Assay: immunoSEQ multiplex PCR; the TCRdb copy retains only in-frame clones and omits some. The sample lists about 94,000 clones; more than 85% were seen once. The sample's time point: cycle 4 day 1 (C4D1), after 5 to 7 weeks of nivolumab. Every one of the patients relapsed after autologous stem cell transplantation (brentuximab vedotin exposure was variable). Patients' outcomes at their best amounted to complete response, partial response or progressive disease. V usage is TRBV18 and J usage is TRBJ1-2, with D unresolved. Sample: peripheral blood mononuclear cells (PBMCs), taken before the fourth cycle of nivolumab. The origin of this receptor is a human donor with classical Hodgkin lymphoma. The CDR3: CASSPKPDNYGYTF. As DNA, the CDR3 is TGTGCCAGCTCACCTAAACCGGATAACTATGGCTACACCTTC.